The 23 T cell receptor beta chains below all came from one sample that was sequenced in a study of tumor and adjacent non-tumor tissue in lung cancer. The template was RNA from unsorted bulk tissue. TCRbeta libraries were built with three rounds of nested PCR, modified from ARM-PCR. TCRdb redid the calling of the multiplex PCR reads with MiXCR, one entry per CDR3 protein. The table lists 90,000 to 130,000 distinct CDR3 sequences, under 90% of them singletons. Specimen: lung tumor tissue. These receptors were taken from a man aged 65-85 years with non-small cell lung cancer.

This clonotype is deemed large (0.1 to 1%). The V gene is TRBV6-1, the J gene TRBJ1-2, with TRBD1 identical over 8 bases. This CDR3 is 12 amino acids long. Trimming took 2 bases from V and 14 from J; bases not matched to a gene: 7. CDR1 and CDR2 (germline): MNHNS, SASEGT. CDR3 residues: CASSEMDREKTF. The CDR3 coding sequence is TGTGCCAGCAGTGAAATGGACAGGGAGAAAACCTTC.

CDR3 sequence: CSARNPPGGGTYKQYF. DNA of the CDR3: TGCAGTGCTAGGAATCCACCCGGGGGCGGTACCTATAAGCAGTACTTC. This sequence joins TRBV20-1 and TRBJ2-7; D is possibly TRBD1 or TRBD2 (6 bases each). This CDR3 has 16 amino acids. Trimming took off 3 bases at V and 8 bases at J, with 26 bases between the two ends. Germline values: CDR1 DFQATT, CDR2 SNEGSKA (reference sequence).

About this clonotype: This is likely a read error, given that the CDR3 carries no conserved phenylalanine or tryptophan at its end. The DNA is omitted, as the CDR3 cannot be located on it reliably, and the CDR3 follows TCRdb's listing. The chain employs TRBV5-6 and TRBJ2-7; TRBD1, as called in the table, went unchecked against the DNA. CDR1 and CDR2 from the germline V gene are SGHDT and YYEEEE. Both ends counted, the CDR3 spans 16 residues. The CDR3 protein is CASSSVVRDRTYEQYI.

This chain joins TRBV11-1 and TRBJ2-5, with a weak D call TRBD2 (6 bases). V lost 5 bases and J lost 4, with 17 bases in between. The CDR3 runs 15 residues. Per germline, CDR1 SGHAT and CDR2 FQDESV (reference sequence). Here the CDR3 DNA reads TGTGCCAGCAGCCCGGGTAGGACTATTCGAGAGACCCAGTACTTC. It codes for CASSPGRTIRETQYF.

On this clonotype itself: The conserved phenylalanine or tryptophan is not found at the CDR3 terminus, so this likely reflects a read error. The CDR3 DNA sequence: TGCGTCAGCAGTGATCGGGGGCGCACAGATACACAGTATTCT. It codes for CVSSDRGRTDTQYS. The chain carries TRBV10-2 and TRBJ2-3; D may be TRBD1 or TRBD2 (6 bases each). The germline CDR1 and CDR2 sequences are WSHSY and SAAADI. The CDR3 has 14 amino acids.

Details on this clonotype: Relative to the germline gene, one junction end is altered; a read error may explain this. This rearrangement joins TRBV5-4 to TRBJ2-5; D is ambiguous. The CDR3 has 14 residues. Germline assignment: CDR1 SGHNT and CDR2 YYREEE (reference sequence). CDR3: CASRMDRYQETQNF. For the CDR3, the DNA is TGTGCCAGCAGGATGGATAGGTACCAAGAGACCCAGAACTTC.

In regard to this clonotype: Because the CDR3 is missing its conserved closing phenylalanine or tryptophan, this is likely a read error. V usage is TRBV11-3 and J usage is TRBJ2-5; TRBD2 agrees at 8 bases. This CDR3 has 16 residues. Germline values: CDR1 SGHNT, CDR2 YENEEA. The CDR3 DNA is TGTGCCAGCAGTTTAGGTGGGGGGAGACTAGCGGAGACCCAGTACTTA. As protein: CASSLGGGRLAETQYL.

A word on this clonotype: Given a much more abundant clone one base away, this may be a read error. The chain combines TRBV12-3 or TRBV12-4 with TRBJ2-7, with 10 bases identical to TRBD2. The CDR3 length is 15 residues. CDR3 DNA sequence: TGTGCCAGCAGGACGAGCGGGGGGGCCACCTACGAGCGGTACTTC. It codes for CASRTSGGATYERYF.

With respect to this clonotype: Sequence at one end of the junction differs from germline and may be a read error. The gene calls are TRBV6-2 or TRBV6-3 and TRBJ2-5, with 11 bases lining up with TRBD1. Germline CDR1 and CDR2: MNHEY and SVGEGT. The CDR3 loop spans 14 amino acids. CDR3 DNA: TGTGCCAGCCGAAGGACAGGGGGCCGGGAGACCCAGCACTTC. Translated, it gives CASRRTGGRETQHF.

Points on this clonotype: At one end the junction does not follow the germline gene, possibly because of a read error. The chain has TRBV5-6 and TRBJ1-1, with D uncertain. Germline lookup yields CDR1 SGHDT and CDR2 YYEEEE. This CDR3 contains 14 residues. The CDR3 DNA is TGTGCCAGCAGCTTATCCCACATTATCACTGAAACTTTCTTT. Protein product: CASSLSHIITETFF.

As regards this clonotype: The junction differs from germline at one of its ends, possibly a read error. This sequence joins TRBV5-5 and TRBJ2-2; 7 bases fit TRBD2. Germline V lookup: CDR1 SGHKS, CDR2 YYEKEE (reference sequence). The CDR3 spans 14 residues. The CDR3 sequence: CAGSLGRGTGELFF. The CDR3, as DNA: TGTGCCGGCAGTCTGGGGCGGGGGACCGGGGAGCTGTTTTTT.

A word on this clonotype: One end of the junction fails to match germline, which may point to a read error. The J gene is TRBJ2-4, the V gene TRBV5-4; no reliable D call. The CDR3 loop spans 14 amino acids. Germline V gene sequence: CDR1 SGHNT, CDR2 YYREEE (reference sequence). CDR3 bases: TGTGCCGGCAGCTCCATTCTAGCCAAAAACATTCAGTACTTC. This gives the protein CAGSSILAKNIQYF.

With respect to this clonotype: The final CDR3 position lacks the conserved phenylalanine or tryptophan, pointing to a likely read error. The chain joins TRBV6-2 or TRBV6-3 to TRBJ2-1; D not resolved. The CDR3 is 13 amino acids. Germline CDR1 and CDR2: MNHEY and SVGEGT. The V and J ends lost 11 bases and 4 bases respectively, with 15 bases between them. CDR3 DNA: TGTGCCGGCAACAGATGCGGTTACAATGAGCAGTTCTCC. Protein: CAGNRCGYNEQFS.

On this clonotype itself: Because the CDR3 is missing its conserved closing phenylalanine or tryptophan, this is likely a read error. The V gene is TRBV4-2, the J gene TRBJ2-7; TRBD1 might be the D (5 bases). Germline lookup yields CDR1 LGHNA and CDR2 YNFKEQ. CDR3 length: 14 residues. The CDR3 loop reads CASSQGHGLYEQYL. In nucleotides, the CDR3 is TGTGCCAGCAGTCAAGGACACGGTCTCTACGAGCAGTACTTA.

Comments on this clonotype: Without the conserved terminal phenylalanine or tryptophan, this CDR3 likely stems from a read error. The V call is TRBV12-3 or TRBV12-4, the J call TRBJ1-2; TRBD1 matches at 7 bases. CDR3 length: 14 residues. The CDR3 protein is CASSLDRADYGYTI. The DNA of the CDR3 is TGTGCAAGCAGTTTAGACAGGGCGGACTATGGCTACACCATC.

A remark on this clonotype: The conserved closing phenylalanine or tryptophan is absent in this CDR3, likely reflecting a read error. The chain joins TRBV12-3 or TRBV12-4 to TRBJ1-2; D gene ambiguous. V lost 5 bases and J 8 bases, leaving 12 bases between the germline ends. The CDR3 totals 12 residues. The DNA for the CDR3 is TGTGCCAGCAGTCCCGGAACGGGAGGCTACACCCTC. Encoded protein: CASSPGTGGYTL.

Details on this clonotype: One junction end does not reproduce the germline sequence, and a read error may be involved. The chain employs TRBV10-3 and TRBJ2-1; the D is unclear. Germline CDR1 reads ENHRY; CDR2 reads SYGVKD. The CDR3 contains 16 residues. CDR3 sequence reads: CAISESVGATYNEQFF. CDR3 nucleotide sequence: TGTGCCATCAGTGAGTCGGTGGGTGCAACCTACAATGAACAGTTCTTC.

The chain has TRBV7-6 and TRBJ1-1; D gene uncertain. The length of the CDR3 is 17 residues. Trimming pared 2 bases from V and 1 base from J, leaving 17 bases between. From germline, CDR1 is SGHVS and CDR2 FNYEAQ. For the CDR3, the DNA is TGTGCCAGCAGCTTATATTCTCGGGCGCGAGCGAACACTGAAGCTTTCTTT. It encodes CASSLYSRARANTEAFF. The complete variable domain, with remaining parts taken from reference TRBV7-6 and TRBJ1-1, reads GAGVSQSPRYKVTKRGQDVALRCDPISGHVSLYWYRQALGQGPEFLTYFNYEAQQDKSGLPNDRFSAERPEGSISTLTIQRTEQRDSAMYRCASSLYSRARANTEAFFGQGTRLTVV.

Comment on this clonotype: An end of the junction differs from the germline gene, which may be a read error. The chain joins TRBV29-1 to TRBJ2-2; 9 nucleotides line up with TRBD2. This CDR3 spans 14 amino acids. Germline lookup yields CDR1 SQVTM and CDR2 ANQGSEA. CDR3 loop: CSADVAGDTGELLF. CDR3 coding DNA: TGCAGCGCTGACGTAGCGGGGGACACGGGGGAGCTGTTATTT.

With regard to this clonotype: The junction and the germline gene differ at one end; a read error may be behind it. This chain connects TRBV11-2 to TRBJ1-6; D not resolved. The V gene's germline CDR1 is SGHAT and CDR2 FQNNGV. The CDR3 is made up of 18 amino acids. CDR3 loop: CVSSSQEGGSSYNSPLHF. CDR3 DNA: TGTGTCAGCAGCTCACAAGAGGGAGGAAGTTCCTATAATTCACCCCTCCACTTT. Full variable domain (missing parts from reference TRBV11-2 and TRBJ1-6): EAGVAQSPRYKIIEKRQSVAFWCNPISGHATLYWYQQILGQGPKLLIQFQNNGVVDDSQLPKDRFSAERLKGVDSTLKIQPAKLEDSAVYLCVSSSQEGGSSYNSPLHFGNGTRLTVT.

For this clonotype: One end of the junction fails to match germline, which may point to a read error. V usage is TRBV28 and J usage is TRBJ1-1; D remains ambiguous. This CDR3 contains 15 residues. Germline CDR1 MDHEN, CDR2 SYDVKM. As DNA, the CDR3 is TGTGCCAGCAGTTTATGGCCCAGTTACTACAGTGAAACTTTCTTT. It yields the protein CASSLWPSYYSETFF.

The chain couples TRBV29-1 to TRBJ1-4, with no clear D. Germline loops: CDR1 SQVTM, CDR2 ANQGSEA. The CDR3 is 11 residues long. For the CDR3, the DNA is TGCAGAGGGAGGGAAGATGAAAAACTGTTTTTT. Protein product: CRGREDEKLFF.

In regard to this clonotype: The conserved final phenylalanine or tryptophan is absent from the CDR3, which likely points to a read error. The CDR3 is CASSLVGTGVARELFL. Written as DNA, the CDR3 is TGTGCTAGCAGCTTAGTGGGCACAGGGGTTGCCAGGGAGCTGTTTCTT. The gene calls are TRBV11-2 and TRBJ2-2, with 7 nucleotides matching TRBD1. This CDR3 has 16 residues. Germline V gene lookup returns CDR1 SGHAT and CDR2 FQNNGV.